This T cell receptor beta chain was documented in a study of T cells in localized non-small cell lung cancer (dated by TCRdb to about 2020). In terms of the full investigation: T cell repertoires of approximately 250 early-stage NSCLC patients were analyzed, with tumors being compared against uninvolved tumor-adjacent lungs. The cohort comprised approximately 240 treatment-naïve NSCLC patients with resected, localized lung tumors. Of the NSCLC patients, about 130 were male and about a hundred were female, and the mean age was about 69 years.

Note on this clone: Its antigen is currently not known. The input lacks base qualities; no much larger clone sits a single base away.

The research as a whole found: Because the study design was exploratory, TCR variables were selected using unadjusted p-values without false-discovery rate correction. Uninvolved tumor-adjacent lung showed the highest T cell clonality, higher than tumor, which suggests more focused antigenic responses in the uninvolved tumor-adjacent lung. Multi-region tumor sequencing was not performed, so intratumor heterogeneity could not be excluded. Higher blood T cell density associated with longer overall survival, while higher adjacent-lung clonality associated with shorter survival. A median of around 57 of the top 100 tumor clones turned up in the paired uninvolved adjacent lung, and approximately 30 of those clones also ranked among the top 100 of that same adjacent lung.

V gives up 5 bases and J gives up 5 bases, and the segment between their germline ends measures 12 bases. The CDR3 spans 13 residues, from the cysteine through the phenylalanine. CDR3 DNA is the only sequence kept; it has 39 bases, read in frame from the first base. CDR1 and CDR2, looked up from the germline V gene, are WSHSY and SAAADI. The immunoSEQ Assay was used to sequence TCR beta CDR3 regions from DNA. In the source study's methods: T cell density was computed as TCR beta template counts normalized to usable DNA estimated by amplifying housekeeping genes. Using the preseqR package, richness was estimated by extrapolating to 120,000 templates for tissue samples and 400,000 templates for PBMC samples. Clonality was taken to be one minus Pielou's evenness. Tissue-enriched TCRs were identified through differential abundance testing performed on productive amino-acid clonotypes, with a minimum total count of 5 and an alpha of 0.1. The Jaccard Index and the Morisita Overlap Index were used to measure repertoire overlap between compartments. GLIPH grouped TCR beta CDR3s together with public tetramer-defined viral CDR3s, and a viral motif had to include at least three viral sequences and also show V-gene enrichment. The clones in this table, taken by TCRdb from immuneACCESS, are in-frame only. Not every clone is retained; where verified, under half of the shortfall comes from an unresolved V gene, and the cause of the rest is unknown. That table is the source of V, J and clone size, and D and trimming were worked out from the DNA. The sample table lists more than 1,200 clones, roughly 25% of them with a count of one. Around 13% of the sample comes from the top ten.

Uninvolved adjacent lung was sampled at least 2 cm away from the tumor margin, and two independent pathologists confirmed that the tissue had no atypia. At diagnosis, peripheral blood, uninvolved tumor-adjacent lung and tumor were collected and stored as a combination of fresh-frozen and FFPE material. The origin of this receptor is a male donor aged 60 or over with stage I lung adenocarcinoma. The chain is made from TRBV10-2 and TRBJ2-5, with no confident D gene call. Sequencing was performed on normal lung tissue next to the tumor, taken before any cancer treatment. The DNA sequence reads TGCGCCAGCAGTTCGGTCGATCGGGAGACCCAGTACTTC. This sequence encodes CASSSVDRETQYF.